This TCR beta chain emerged from a study of cytomegalovirus exposure and HLA in healthy donors. General study results and limits: Previous analysis showed most TCR beta V segments were productive about 90% or about 30% of the time. In a later analysis, a missense DCLRE1C variant was linked to TCR beta V- and J-gene trimming.

Regarding this clone: No antigen is known for it.

Use of 60 Vbeta and 13 Jbeta primers characterized the PCR. Clones were sequenced by immunoSEQ multiplex PCR, and TCRdb holds only the in-frame ones, with some missing. Of 90,000 to 120,000 clones in the sample, about 79% were seen once. The receptor was derived from a woman aged 18-29 years in good health and CMV-seronegative. The sample was PBMCs.

Here the CDR3 reads CASSLDRDTNEKLFF. The CDR3 DNA sequence: TGCGCCAGCAGCCTCGACAGGGATACGAATGAAAAACTGTTTTTT. The chain has TRBV4-3 and TRBJ1-4; 7 bases agree with TRBD1. V shed 4 bases and J 5 bases; nucleotides not matched to a gene: 7. Per the germline V gene, CDR1 is LGHNA and CDR2 is YSLEER. The CDR3 consists of 15 residues.